The 24 T cell receptor beta chains below were found in one sample sequenced in a study of blood T cell repertoires in COVID-19 (dated by TCRdb to the early 2020s). The library was made by the immunoSEQ multiplex PCR assay. What TCRdb holds here is the immuneACCESS table cut down to in-frame rearrangements. Part of the clones is not present; checked against another copy, under half of the missing clones reflect an unresolved V gene, and the others are unexplained. For this sample there are approximately 90,000 clones; more than 75% appear just once. The ten largest clones capture roughly 24% of the sample. The material sequenced was peripheral blood. The source is a human donor in a cohort sampled during active COVID-19.

The CDR3 DNA sequence: TGTGCCAGCAGGCCAGGGAGGTCGAGCACCTACGAGCAGTACTTC. Translation gives CASRPGRSSTYEQYF. The chain has TRBV2 and TRBJ2-7; a weak D match, TRBD2 (6 bases). This CDR3 is built from 15 residues. Trimming shortened V by 6 bases and J by 2 bases, and 17 bases separated the two germline ends. CDR1 is SNHLY, CDR2 FYNNEI, per germline.

This clone was detected a few times. The rearrangement uses TRBV6-5 and TRBJ2-3; weak D call: TRBD2 (5 bases). CDR1 MNHEY and CDR2 SVGAGI come from the germline V gene. This CDR3 has 13 residues. Between the trimmed V and J ends, which lost 8 bases and 0 bases, there was a span of 9 bases. The CDR3 coding sequence is TGTGCCAGCCGGGGTAGCAGCACAGATACGCAGTATTTT. It is translated as CASRGSSTDTQYF.

In this sample, this clone turned up once. The chain employs TRBV7-9 and TRBJ1-5, with 9 bases matching TRBD1. Germline trimming cut 5 bases from V and 3 bases from J; bases unmatched to any gene: 8. The CDR3 runs 16 residues. Germline CDR1 and CDR2: SEHNR and FQNEAQ (reference sequence). CDR3 in amino acids: CASSPGTGITNQPQHF. DNA for the CDR3: TGTGCCAGCAGCCCCGGGACAGGGATTACCAATCAGCCCCAGCATTTT.

The J gene is TRBJ2-7, the V gene TRBV9, with TRBD1 identical over 9 bases. CDR1 and CDR2 (germline): SGDLS, YYNGEE. The length of the CDR3 is 16 residues. J gave up 1 base and V 3 bases, and 8 bases lay outside the gene matches. The CDR3 loop reads CASSAHGTGISYEQYF. The DNA for the CDR3 is TGTGCCAGCAGCGCCCATGGGACAGGGATTTCCTACGAGCAGTACTTC.

This chain links TRBV2 with TRBJ1-2; D ambiguous. Germline-derived CDR1 and CDR2 are SNHLY and FYNNEI. This CDR3 has 15 residues. Trimming took off 7 bases at V and 0 bases at J, with 15 bases between the two ends. CDR3: CASTDGTAANYGYTF. The DNA for the CDR3 is TGTGCCAGCACCGATGGCACCGCCGCTAACTATGGCTACACCTTC. The entire variable domain, with the rest obtained from reference TRBV2 and TRBJ1-2, is as follows: EPEVTQTPSHQVTQMGQEVILRCVPISNHLYFYWYRQILGQKVEFLVSFYNNEISEKSEIFDDQFSVERPDGSNFTLKIRSTKLEDSAMYFCASTDGTAANYGYTFGSGTRLTVV.

The rearrangement links TRBV2 to TRBJ1-5; 7 bases line up with TRBD1. The V gene's germline CDR1 is SNHLY and CDR2 FYNNEI. The CDR3 runs to 14 residues. V lost 2 bases to trimming and J lost 5 bases; unmatched junction nucleotides: 3. CDR3 DNA sequence: TGTGCCAGCAGTGAAAGGGGGCTCCATCAGCCCCAGCATTTT. Translating it yields CASSERGLHQPQHF.

This clone came up once. The chain is built from TRBV25-1 and TRBJ2-7; 8 bases align to TRBD2. Germline-derived CDR1 and CDR2 are MGHDK and SYGVNS. After removal of 3 bases from V and 0 bases from J, the junction contained 10 bases not matched to a gene. The CDR3 runs to 17 residues. CDR3 DNA: TGTGCCAGCAGTGAGGGCACCGGGACTAGGAGCTCCTACGAGCAGTACTTC. The encoded protein is CASSEGTGTRSSYEQYF.

J is TRBJ2-1 and V is TRBV11-2, with 7 nucleotides matching TRBD2. The CDR3 runs to 13 residues. V lost 5 bases, J lost 12 bases, and 10 bases stayed unmatched. Germline CDR1 SGHAT, CDR2 FQNNGV. For the CDR3, the DNA is TGTGCCAGCAGCATTGATGGACTAGGATGGCAGTTCTTC. As protein: CASSIDGLGWQFF. The whole variable domain, filled in from reference TRBV11-2 and TRBJ2-1, reads EAGVAQSPRYKIIEKRQSVAFWCNPISGHATLYWYQQILGQGPKLLIQFQNNGVVDDSQLPKDRFSAERLKGVDSTLKIQPAKLEDSAVYLCASSIDGLGWQFFGPGTRLTVL.

The chain joins TRBV5-4 to TRBJ2-6, with D possibly TRBD2 on 6 matching bases. The CDR3 contains 17 residues. Germline V lookup: CDR1 SGHNT, CDR2 YYREEE (reference sequence). V was cut by 4 bases and J by 0 bases, with 14 bases left in between. DNA for the CDR3: TGTGCCAGCAGCCCAGTAGCGGTTAGCTCTGGGGCCAACGTCCTGACTTTC. This gives the protein CASSPVAVSSGANVLTF.

The chain joins TRBV9 to TRBJ2-3, with D tentatively TRBD2 (6 bases). Per germline, CDR1 SGDLS and CDR2 YYNGEE. V lost 0 bases to trimming and J lost 5 bases, with 7 bases between them. There are 13 residues in the CDR3. The CDR3 protein is CASSVAGVDTQYF. CDR3 DNA sequence: TGTGCCAGCAGCGTAGCGGGAGTAGATACGCAGTATTTT.

The chain recombines TRBV30 with TRBJ1-2; 7 bases fit TRBD1. Germline CDR1 GTSNPN, CDR2 SVGIG (reference sequence). Trimming cost V 2 bases and J 0 bases; bases outside gene matches: 3. The CDR3 contains 14 residues. CDR3 sequence (DNA): TGTGCCTGGAGTAAGGGGGCTACTAACTATGGCTACACCTTC. Its translation: CAWSKGATNYGYTF.

The chain uses TRBV9 and TRBJ1-6; the D is unclear. The CDR3 has 14 residues. V was clipped by 0 bases and J by 7 bases, with 8 bases between them. Germline V lookup: CDR1 SGDLS, CDR2 YYNGEE. DNA of the CDR3: TGTGCCAGCAGCGTAGCCGGGATAAATTCACCCCTCCACTTT. Protein product: CASSVAGINSPLHF.

This clone was observed a handful of times. The genes are TRBV6-5 and TRBJ2-7, with D perhaps TRBD1 (6 bases). The CDR3 extends over 15 amino acids. Trimming pared 0 bases from V and 2 bases from J, leaving 11 bases between. From germline, CDR1 is MNHEY and CDR2 SVGAGI. The CDR3 sequence is CASSYSKQGPYEQYF. The CDR3 region has the DNA TGTGCCAGCAGTTACTCGAAGCAGGGGCCCTACGAGCAGTACTTC.

This chain connects TRBV5-5 to TRBJ2-1; weak D call: TRBD2 (6 bases). The CDR3 loop spans 14 amino acids. The V gene's germline CDR1 is SGHKS and CDR2 YYEKEE (reference sequence). V dropped 4 bases and J dropped 0 bases, with 8 bases sitting between them. CDR3 coding DNA: TGTGCCAGCAGCCGGGACTCCTCCTACAATGAGCAGTTCTTC. Its protein product is CASSRDSSYNEQFF.

This chain joins TRBV5-1 and TRBJ1-5; 10 nucleotides line up with TRBD1. The CDR3 has 15 residues. Germline V CDR1 and CDR2: SGHRS, YFSETQ. Trimming at V came to 0 bases and at J to 6 bases, leaving 3 bases not matched to a gene. For the CDR3, the DNA is TGCGCCAGCAGCTTGGGACAGGGGGCTGGTCAGCCCCAGCATTTT. Amino acid sequence: CASSLGQGAGQPQHF.

The rearrangement uses TRBV3-1 (or the pseudogene TRBV3-2) and TRBJ2-2; possibly TRBD2 for D (6 bases). Trimming took 3 bases from V and 6 from J, leaving 17 bases between them. CDR3 length equals 16 residues. The germline gives CDR1 LGHDT, CDR2 YNNKEL (reference sequence). The CDR3 region has the DNA TGTGCCAGCAGCCAGGGACTCCCCAGAGCAGCCGGGGAGCTGTTTTTT. Protein: CASSQGLPRAAGELFF.

This chain joins TRBV25-1 and TRBJ2-1; D is possibly TRBD2 (6 bases). The CDR3 length is 14 residues. Per the germline V gene, CDR1 is MGHDK and CDR2 is SYGVNS. V lost 4 bases to trimming and J lost 5 bases, with 12 bases between them. CDR3 sequence (DNA): TGTGCCAGCAGTGGTGGGAGGTCGAACAATGAGCAGTTCTTC. Amino acids: CASSGGRSNNEQFF.

The chain combines TRBV28 with TRBJ1-4; 7 bases fit TRBD1. CDR1 MDHEN and CDR2 SYDVKM come from the germline V gene. This CDR3 region has 13 residues. V shed 5 bases and J 11 bases; nucleotides not matched to a gene: 8. DNA of the CDR3: TGTGCCAGCAGTGTCCCAGGGGGTGGGAAACTGTTTTTT. It codes for CASSVPGGGKLFF.

This clone was observed at least ten times. The CDR3 sequence is CASSQGTADSNQPQHF. CDR3 DNA: TGCGCCAGCAGCCAGGGGACAGCGGATAGCAATCAGCCCCAGCATTTT. The V and J genes are TRBV4-1 and TRBJ1-5; the match to TRBD1 covers 7 bases. The germline CDR1 and CDR2 sequences are MGHRA and YSYEKL. CDR3 length: 16 amino acids. After removal of 3 bases from V and 0 bases from J, the junction contained 5 bases not matched to a gene.

This clone appeared many times. The rearrangement joins TRBV5-1 to TRBJ2-2; a weak D match, TRBD2 (6 bases). The CDR3 length is 13 residues. Germline V gives CDR1 SGHRS, CDR2 YFSETQ. The V and J ends lost 3 bases and 5 bases respectively, with 8 bases between them. The CDR3 bases are TGCGCCAGCAGCTCTAGCGTTACCGGGGAGCTGTTTTTT. Protein product: CASSSSVTGELFF.

The J gene is TRBJ1-4, the V gene TRBV4-1, with 9 bases identical to TRBD1. V was pared by 5 bases and J by 7 bases, with 5 bases of the junction left unmatched. The CDR3 runs 14 residues. CDR1 and CDR2 (germline): MGHRA, YSYEKL. As DNA, the CDR3 is TGCGCCAGCAGCACACAGGGGGCAGGTGAAAAACTGTTTTTT. Amino acid sequence: CASSTQGAGEKLFF.

This clone came up a few times. CDR3 in amino acids: CSASSGAGTDTQYF. CDR3 bases: TGCAGTGCTAGTTCCGGAGCGGGGACAGATACGCAGTATTTT. The J gene is TRBJ2-3, the V gene TRBV20-1; 7 nucleotides match TRBD2. Germline V lookup: CDR1 DFQATT, CDR2 SNEGSKA (reference sequence). V lost 3 bases to trimming and J lost 3 bases; unmatched junction nucleotides: 6. CDR3 length: 14 amino acids.

In this sample, this clone turned up once. V usage is TRBV6-2 or TRBV6-3 and J usage is TRBJ2-3; D is ambiguous. Germline values: CDR1 MNHEY, CDR2 SVGEGT. The V end was cut by 5 bases, the J end by 3 bases, with 15 bases between. The CDR3 contains 15 residues. The DNA for the CDR3 is TGTGCCAGCAGTCAAGGAGAGGAGTCGACAGATACGCAGTATTTT. As protein: CASSQGEESTDTQYF.

The genes are TRBV10-2 and TRBJ1-2; no reliable D call. This CDR3 comprises 12 residues. Germline V gene data show CDR1 as WSHSY and CDR2 as SAAADI. V shed 2 bases and J shed 6 bases, with 7 bases lying between them. The CDR3: CASSEAADGYTF. The CDR3 DNA reads TGCGCCAGCAGTGAGGCGGCTGATGGCTACACCTTC.